This TCR beta chain was sequenced for a study of cytomegalovirus exposure and HLA in healthy donors. Overall study: Counted in an early data release were about 86 million unique TCRs from HLA-typed donors.

Healthy bone marrow donors made up the cohort. PCR employed 60 Vbeta and 13 Jbeta primers. Data came from immunoSEQ multiplex PCR; TCRdb stores just in-frame clones and leaves some out. In the table there are roughly 180,000 clones, roughly 75% of which are singletons. This clone was counted only a few times. The antigen is unknown. Whole-study results and caveats: A missense variant in DCLRE1C was later tied to TCR beta V- and J-gene trimming.

CDR1 is SGHRS, CDR2 YFSETQ, per germline. V lost 4 bases and J 1 base, leaving 14 bases between the germline ends. CDR3 size: 15 residues. The rearrangement links TRBV5-1 to TRBJ1-1; D ambiguous. The TCR originated in a woman aged 40-49 years in good health and CMV-seropositive. The sequencing sample was made of PBMCs. The CDR3 loop reads CASSPLEGANTEAFF. In nucleotides, the CDR3 is TGCGCCAGCAGCCCTCTTGAGGGAGCGAACACTGAAGCTTTCTTT. Full variable domain (rest looked up from reference TRBV5-1 and TRBJ1-1): KAGVTQTPRYLIKTRGQQVTLSCSPISGHRSVSWYQQTPGQGLQFLFEYFSETQRNKGNFPGRFSGRQFSNSRSEMNVSTLELGDSALYLCASSPLEGANTEAFFGQGTRLTVV.